This T cell receptor beta chain derives from a study of post-analysis software for immune sequencing data. Study-wide background: Both relapsing-remitting and secondary progressive multiple sclerosis featured among the disease courses, as did progressive-relapsing multiple sclerosis. Findings of the study overall: Strong co-clustering by F measure linked samples that shared a preparation batch. A handful of TRBV segments (TRBV5-6, TRBV5-1 and TRBV20-1 among them) occurred more frequently in patients than in controls. Normalized Chao1 diversity was significantly reduced in patients versus controls.

The V gene lost 6 bases and the J gene lost 3 bases, with 18 bases spanning the gap. The CDR3 runs 14 residues. Germline CDR1 is SQVTM and CDR2 is ANQGSEA. This clonotype has a handful of counts. Antigen specificity is unknown. Prepared TCR beta cDNA libraries contained unique molecular identifiers. Approximately 550,000 cDNA molecules came from approximately 1 to 10 million T cells. TCRdb fed the PCR reads into MiXCR, producing one record per CDR3 protein. The top ten clones hold over 1.5% of a sample with 550,000 to 700,000 distinct CDR3 sequences, 40% to 50% of them seen once. The receptor was derived from a girl under 18 with multiple sclerosis. The genes are TRBV29-1 and TRBJ2-7; D is uncertain. The sequencing sample was made of blood. This CDR3 is CSVISGSTGYEQYF. CDR3 DNA: TGCAGCGTGATCTCCGGGTCAACCGGCTACGAGCAGTACTTC.